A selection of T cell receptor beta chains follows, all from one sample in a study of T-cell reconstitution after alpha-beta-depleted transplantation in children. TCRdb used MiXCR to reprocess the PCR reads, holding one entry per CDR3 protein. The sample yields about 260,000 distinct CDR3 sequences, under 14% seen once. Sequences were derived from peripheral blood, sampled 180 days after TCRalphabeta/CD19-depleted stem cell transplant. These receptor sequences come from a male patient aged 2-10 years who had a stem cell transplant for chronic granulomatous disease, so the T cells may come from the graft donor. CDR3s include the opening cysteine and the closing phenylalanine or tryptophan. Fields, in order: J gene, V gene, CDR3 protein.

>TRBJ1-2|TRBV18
CASSPPSHRGGYTF
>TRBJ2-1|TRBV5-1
CASSPWGNEQFF
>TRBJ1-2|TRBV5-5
CASRKDYGYTF
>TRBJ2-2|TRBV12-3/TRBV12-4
CASSYYGGTGELFF
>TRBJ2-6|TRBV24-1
CATSDPGQSGANVLTF
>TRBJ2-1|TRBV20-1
CSARVELVYNEQFF
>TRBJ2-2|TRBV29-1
CSVRTTNTGELFF
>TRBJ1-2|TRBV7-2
CASGTTNYGYTF
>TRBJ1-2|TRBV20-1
CSAETPNYGYTF
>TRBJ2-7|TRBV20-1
CSARTSGMYEQYF
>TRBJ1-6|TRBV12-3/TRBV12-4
CASSFFKSPLHF
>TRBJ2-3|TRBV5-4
CASSAFTDTQYF
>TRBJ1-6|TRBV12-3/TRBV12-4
CASSLAGGVFNSPLHF
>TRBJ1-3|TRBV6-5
CASTPRTLSSGNTIYF
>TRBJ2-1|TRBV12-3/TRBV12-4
CASSPQGLPRVGEQFF
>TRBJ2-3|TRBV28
CASSPLSAGDTQYF
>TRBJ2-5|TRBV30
CAWSVSLETQYF
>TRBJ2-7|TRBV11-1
CASSLVTKISGGEPGEQYF
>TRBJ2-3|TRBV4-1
CASKLAGGRDTQYF
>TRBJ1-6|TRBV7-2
CASSPRAGDSPLHF
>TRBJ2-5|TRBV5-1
CASSLVWQGQTQYF
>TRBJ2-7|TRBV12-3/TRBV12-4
CASSLSGGGSYEQYF
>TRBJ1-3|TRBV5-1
CASSVDSSGNTIYF
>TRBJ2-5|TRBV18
CASSPPTPGGAQYF
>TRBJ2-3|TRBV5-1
CASSSLVAGEADAQYF
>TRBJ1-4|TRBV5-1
CASRGQGTEKLFF
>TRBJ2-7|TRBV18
CASSPPPSGGYEQYF
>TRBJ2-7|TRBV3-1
CASSLRDRGYHEQYF
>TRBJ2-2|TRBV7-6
CASSFRMGQGTGELFF
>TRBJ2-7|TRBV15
CATSRKTGIAYEQYF
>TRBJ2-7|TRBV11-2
CASSWSGGSYEQYF
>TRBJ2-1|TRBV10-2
CASESGRAFEQFF
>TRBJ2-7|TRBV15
CATSRDYRGLNEQYF
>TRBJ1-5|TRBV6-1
CASSDPRRRRINQPQHF
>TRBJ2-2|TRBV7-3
CASSVIAPGELFF
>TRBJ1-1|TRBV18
CASSREGLYEAFF
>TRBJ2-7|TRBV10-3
CAISGVIGAVSYEQYF
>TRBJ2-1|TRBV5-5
CASSTRTIYNEQFF
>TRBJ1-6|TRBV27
CASGEHGRSYNSPLHF
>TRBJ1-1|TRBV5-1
CASSFGKPGTGLGESTEAFF
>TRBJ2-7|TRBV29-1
CSVGTGVYEQYF
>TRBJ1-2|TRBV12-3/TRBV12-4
CASSPIRAQDYGYTF
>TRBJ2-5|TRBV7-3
CASSAGLAPETQYF
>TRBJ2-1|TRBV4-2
CASSSREFYNEQFF
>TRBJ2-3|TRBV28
CASLSTVSTDTQYF
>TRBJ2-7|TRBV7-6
CASSLATSPYEQYF
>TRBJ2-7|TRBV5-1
CASRTGQGGRYEQYF
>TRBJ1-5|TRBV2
CASSEAGTGGEPQHF
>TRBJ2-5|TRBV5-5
CASSRTSGGALETQYF
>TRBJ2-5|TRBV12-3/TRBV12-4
CASSLGAQETQYF
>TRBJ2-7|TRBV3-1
CASSQVNRANEQYF
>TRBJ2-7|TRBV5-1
CASSLVAGEYEQYF
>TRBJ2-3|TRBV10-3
CAIKSSTDTQYF
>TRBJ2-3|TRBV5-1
CASSLSPAPTDTQYF